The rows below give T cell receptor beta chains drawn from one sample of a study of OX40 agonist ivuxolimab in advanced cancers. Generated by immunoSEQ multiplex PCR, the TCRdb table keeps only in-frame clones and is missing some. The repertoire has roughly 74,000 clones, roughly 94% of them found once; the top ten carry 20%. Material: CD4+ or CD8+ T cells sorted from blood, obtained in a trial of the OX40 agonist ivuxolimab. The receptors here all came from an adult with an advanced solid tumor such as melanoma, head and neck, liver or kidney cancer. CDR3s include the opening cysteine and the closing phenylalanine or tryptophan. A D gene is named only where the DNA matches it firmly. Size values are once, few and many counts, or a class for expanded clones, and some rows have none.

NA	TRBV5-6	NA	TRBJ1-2	CASSLAWAGSNYGYTF	TGTGCCAGCAGCTTGGCCTGGGCGGGTTCTAACTATGGCTACACCTTC
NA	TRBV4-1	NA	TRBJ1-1	CASSQDLGHQNTEAFF	TGCGCCAGCAGCCAAGATCTCGGACATCAGAACACTGAAGCTTTCTTT
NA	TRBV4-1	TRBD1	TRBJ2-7	CASSQDPGTGVSEQYF	TGCGCCAGCAGCCAAGATCCCGGGACAGGGGTCAGCGAGCAGTACTTC
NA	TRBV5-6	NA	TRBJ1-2	CASSLQGGPLANYGYTF	TGTGCCAGCAGCTTGCAGGGAGGGCCTCTAGCTAACTATGGCTACACCTTC
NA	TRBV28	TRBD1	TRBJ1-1	CASSPPGQVNTEAFF	TGTGCCAGCAGTCCGCCCGGACAGGTGAACACTGAAGCTTTCTTT
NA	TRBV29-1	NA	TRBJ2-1	CSVERAQNEQFF	TGCAGCGTTGAGCGGGCCCAAAATGAGCAGTTCTTC
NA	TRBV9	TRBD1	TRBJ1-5	CASSPGGTGLYSNQPQHF	TGTGCCAGCAGCCCAGGGGGGACAGGACTATATAGCAATCAGCCCCAGCATTTT
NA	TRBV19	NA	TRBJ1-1	CASSTRQPNTEAFF	TGTGCCAGTAGTACCCGACAGCCCAACACTGAAGCTTTCTTT
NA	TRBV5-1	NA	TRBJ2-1	CASTSSGIYNEQFF	TGCGCCAGCACGTCGTCGGGTATCTACAATGAGCAGTTCTTC
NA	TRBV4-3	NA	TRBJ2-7	CASSQERGSYEQYF	TGCGCCAGCAGCCAAGAGAGGGGTTCCTACGAGCAGTACTTC
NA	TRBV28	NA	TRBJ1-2	CASSLPTAYGYTF	TGTGCCAGCAGTCTCCCGACGGCCTATGGCTACACCTTC
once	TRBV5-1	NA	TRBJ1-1	CASSSWTATDTEAFF	TGCGCCAGCAGCTCTTGGACGGCTACGGACACTGAAGCTTTCTTT
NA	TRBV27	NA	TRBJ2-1	CASSYDRSYNEQFF	TGTGCCAGCAGTTACGACCGCTCCTACAATGAGCAGTTCTTC
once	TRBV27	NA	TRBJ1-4	CASSLGVLTNEKLFF	TGTGCCAGCAGTTTAGGAGTATTAACTAATGAAAAACTGTTTTTT
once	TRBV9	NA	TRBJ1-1	CASSVDFRGAEAFF	TGTGCCAGCAGCGTAGACTTCAGAGGGGCTGAAGCTTTCTTT
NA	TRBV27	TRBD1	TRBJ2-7	CASSLTGKSYEQYF	TGTGCCAGCAGTTTGACAGGGAAGTCCTACGAGCAGTACTTC
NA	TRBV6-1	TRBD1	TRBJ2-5	CASSGTQGAGETQYF	TGTGCCAGCAGTGGTACACAGGGGGCGGGGGAGACCCAGTACTTC
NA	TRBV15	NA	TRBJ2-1	CATRDLPHNEQFF	TGTGCCACCAGGGACCTCCCCCACAATGAGCAGTTCTTC
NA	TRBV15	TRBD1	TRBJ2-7	CATSNDRDDEQYF	TGTGCCACCAGCAACGACAGGGACGACGAGCAGTACTTC
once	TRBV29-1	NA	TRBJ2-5	CSVVIPGVNLETQYF	TGCAGCGTTGTCATTCCGGGAGTAAATCTGGAGACCCAGTACTTC
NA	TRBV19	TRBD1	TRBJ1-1	CASMSLLQGANTEAFF	TGTGCCAGTATGTCCCTTCTCCAGGGGGCAAACACTGAAGCTTTCTTT
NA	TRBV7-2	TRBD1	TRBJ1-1	CASSLEPGGSEAFF	TGTGCCAGCAGCTTAGAGCCAGGGGGTAGTGAAGCTTTCTTT
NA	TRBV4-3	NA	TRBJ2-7	CASSQAGTYEQYF	TGCGCCAGCAGCCAAGCGGGAACTTACGAGCAGTACTTC
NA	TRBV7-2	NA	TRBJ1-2	CASSQTPGLAYGYTF	TGTGCCAGCAGCCAAACCCCCGGTTTAGCCTATGGCTACACCTTC
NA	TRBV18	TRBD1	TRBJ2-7	CASSPRERDSSSYEQYF	TGTGCCAGCTCACCACGGGAACGGGACAGTAGCTCCTACGAGCAGTACTTC
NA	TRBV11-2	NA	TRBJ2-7	CASSLGGLGYEQYF	TGTGCCAGCAGCTTAGGTGGATTGGGGTACGAGCAGTACTTC
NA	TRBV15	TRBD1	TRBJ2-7	CATSSRQGGYEQYF	TGTGCCACCAGCTCACGACAGGGCGGCTACGAGCAGTACTTC
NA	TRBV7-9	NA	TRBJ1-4	CASSSTGNEKLFF	TGTGCCAGCAGCTCGACGGGTAATGAAAAACTGTTTTTT
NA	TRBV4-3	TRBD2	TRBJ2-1	CASSQEAGGYNEQFF	TGCGCCAGCAGCCAAGAAGCGGGGGGGTACAATGAGCAGTTCTTC
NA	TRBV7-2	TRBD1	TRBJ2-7	CASSIDRAPSYEQYF	TGTGCCAGCAGCATCGACAGGGCCCCCTCCTACGAGCAGTACTTC
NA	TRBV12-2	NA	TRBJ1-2	CASRPKISLGYTF	TGTGCAAGTCGCCCTAAAATCAGTCTCGGCTACACCTTC
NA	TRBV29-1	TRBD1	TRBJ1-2	CSVEAGGYPYGYTF	TGCAGCGTTGAAGCAGGGGGGTATCCCTATGGCTACACCTTC
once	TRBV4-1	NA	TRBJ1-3	CASSQEPRSGNTIYF	TGCGCCAGCAGCCAAGAACCACGCTCTGGAAACACCATATATTTT
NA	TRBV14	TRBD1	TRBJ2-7	CASSQGTGLTAYEQYF	TGTGCCAGCAGCCAAGGGACAGGGTTAACTGCCTACGAGCAGTACTTC
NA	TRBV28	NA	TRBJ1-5	CASSSVTLHSNQPQHF	TGTGCCAGCAGTTCCGTCACACTTCATAGCAATCAGCCCCAGCATTTT
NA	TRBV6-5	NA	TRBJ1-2	CASSFALQGSNYGYTF	TGTGCCAGCAGTTTTGCCCTACAGGGTTCTAACTATGGCTACACCTTC